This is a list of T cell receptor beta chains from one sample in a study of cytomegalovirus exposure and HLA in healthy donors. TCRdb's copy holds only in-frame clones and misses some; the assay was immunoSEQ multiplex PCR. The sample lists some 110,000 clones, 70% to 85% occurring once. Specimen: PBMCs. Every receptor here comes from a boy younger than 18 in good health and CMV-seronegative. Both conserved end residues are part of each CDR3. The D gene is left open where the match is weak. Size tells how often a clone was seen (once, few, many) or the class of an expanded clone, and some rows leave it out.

CDR3 protein: CASRVQTGNSYEQYF
CDR3 DNA: TGTGCCAGCAGGGTTCAGACAGGAAACTCCTACGAGCAGTACTTC
D gene: .
V gene: TRBV2
clone size: once
J gene: TRBJ2-7

CDR3 protein: CASSLRWDSQKSSYNSPLHF
CDR3 DNA: TGCGCCAGCAGCCTACGGTGGGACAGTCAGAAGAGCTCCTATAATTCACCCCTCCACTTT
D gene: TRBD1
V gene: TRBV5-1
clone size: .
J gene: TRBJ1-6

CDR3 protein: CASSFREQYF
CDR3 DNA: TGTGCCAGCAGTTTCCGGGAGCAGTACTTC
D gene: .
V gene: TRBV2
clone size: .
J gene: TRBJ2-7

CDR3 protein: CASSSGLAGVVDTQYF
CDR3 DNA: TGTGCCAGCAGCTCCGGACTAGCGGGAGTAGTAGATACGCAGTATTTT
D gene: TRBD2
V gene: TRBV7-9
clone size: .
J gene: TRBJ2-3

CDR3 protein: CASSPEGVSTGELFF
CDR3 DNA: TGCGCCAGCAGCCCCGAGGGCGTGAGCACCGGGGAGCTGTTTTTT
D gene: .
V gene: TRBV5-1
clone size: .
J gene: TRBJ2-2

CDR3 protein: CAWGQGAYEQYF
CDR3 DNA: TGTGCCTGGGGACAGGGGGCTTACGAGCAGTACTTC
D gene: TRBD1
V gene: TRBV30
clone size: few
J gene: TRBJ2-7

CDR3 protein: CASSSRLAGGQSKNIQYF
CDR3 DNA: TGTGCCAGCAGTTCTCGCCTAGCGGGGGGGCAGTCCAAAAACATTCAGTACTTC
D gene: TRBD2
V gene: TRBV28
clone size: .
J gene: TRBJ2-4

CDR3 protein: CASSQDPMGARANEKLFF
CDR3 DNA: TGCGCCAGCAGCCAAGATCCTATGGGGGCTCGAGCTAATGAAAAACTGTTTTTT
D gene: .
V gene: TRBV4-3
clone size: .
J gene: TRBJ1-4

CDR3 protein: CASSVSPEDTQYF
CDR3 DNA: TGTGCCAGCAGCGTAAGCCCCGAAGATACGCAGTATTTT
D gene: .
V gene: TRBV9
clone size: .
J gene: TRBJ2-3

CDR3 protein: CASREQGAVNTQYF
CDR3 DNA: TGTGCCAGCAGGGAACAGGGGGCTGTGAATACGCAGTATTTT
D gene: TRBD1
V gene: TRBV6-1
clone size: .
J gene: TRBJ2-3